This record concerns one T cell receptor (beta chain) sequence. In the authors' workflow: The assay estimated nucleated cells by amplifying reference gene primers. Generated by immunoSEQ multiplex PCR, the TCRdb table keeps only in-frame clones and is missing some. That table is the source of V, J and clone size, and D and trimming were worked out from the DNA. Among about 270,000 clones listed, around 92% were seen once. This sample is drawn from a study of blood T cell repertoires in COVID-19. Study-level information: Sources were T cells, B-cell-depleted T cells, or PBMCs; the material itself was cDNA or gDNA.

Enrolment of Seattle patients took place during active infection, and they were followed longitudinally. This receptor was taken from a person aged 18 to 35 with COVID-19, enrolled during active disease. The sequenced sample was peripheral blood.

The CDR3 sequence: CASSELAGHYEQYF. CDR3 DNA: TGTGCCAGCAGTGAGCTAGCGGGACACTACGAGCAGTACTTC. The V gene is TRBV6-1, the J gene TRBJ2-7; TRBD2 agrees at 9 bases. CDR1 and CDR2 (germline): MNHNS, SASEGT. CDR3 length equals 14 residues. J was trimmed by 3 bases and V by 3 bases; bases with no gene match: 3.